This T cell receptor (beta chain) came from a study of T cell responses to AZD1222 COVID-19 vaccine. The table came from immunoSEQ multiplex PCR; TCRdb's copy has only in-frame clones and leaves some out. The sample includes about 190,000 clones, approximately 91% of them seen just once. The CDR3 sequence is 13 residues long. Trimming pared 5 bases from V and 10 bases from J, leaving 15 bases between. CDR1 and CDR2 from the germline V gene are SGHTA and FQGNSA. The TCR comes from an adult in good health. Sample: peripheral blood, taken on day 0 of AZD1222 vaccination. The chain recombines TRBV7-2 with TRBJ2-1; D gene uncertain. This CDR3 reads CASSRVVKGEQFF. In nucleotides, the CDR3 is TGTGCCAGCAGCCGTGTAGTTAAAGGCGAGCAGTTCTTC.